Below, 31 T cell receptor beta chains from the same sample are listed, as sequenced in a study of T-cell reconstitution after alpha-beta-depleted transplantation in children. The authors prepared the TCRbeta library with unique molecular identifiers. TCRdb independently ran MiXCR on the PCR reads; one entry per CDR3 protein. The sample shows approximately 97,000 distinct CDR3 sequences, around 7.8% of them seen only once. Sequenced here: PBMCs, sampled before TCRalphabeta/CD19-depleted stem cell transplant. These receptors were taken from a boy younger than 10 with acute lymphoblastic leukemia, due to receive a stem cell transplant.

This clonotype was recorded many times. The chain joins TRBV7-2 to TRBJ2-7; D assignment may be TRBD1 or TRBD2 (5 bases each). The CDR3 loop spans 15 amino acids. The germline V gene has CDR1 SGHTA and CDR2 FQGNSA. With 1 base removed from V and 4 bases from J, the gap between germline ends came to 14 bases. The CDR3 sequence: CASSLERGGSYEQYF. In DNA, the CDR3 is TGTGCCAGCAGCTTAGAGAGGGGTGGGAGTTACGAGCAGTACTTC. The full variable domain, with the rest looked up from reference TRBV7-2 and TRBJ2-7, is GAGVSQSPSNKVTEKGKDVELRCDPISGHTALYWYRQSLGQGLEFLIYFQGNSAPDKSGLPSDRFSAERTGGSVSTLTIQRTQQEDSAVYLCASSLERGGSYEQYFGPGTRLTVT.

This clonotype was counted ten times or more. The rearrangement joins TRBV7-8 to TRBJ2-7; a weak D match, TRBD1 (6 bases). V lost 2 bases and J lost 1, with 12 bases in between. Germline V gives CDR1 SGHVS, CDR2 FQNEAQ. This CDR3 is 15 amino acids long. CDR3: CASSLTGTHSYEQYF. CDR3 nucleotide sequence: TGTGCCAGCAGCTTAACCGGGACACATTCCTACGAGCAGTACTTC.

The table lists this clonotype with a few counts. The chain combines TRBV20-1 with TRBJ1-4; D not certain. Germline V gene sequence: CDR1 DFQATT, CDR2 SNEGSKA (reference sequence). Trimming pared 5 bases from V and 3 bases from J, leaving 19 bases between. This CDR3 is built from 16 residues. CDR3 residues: CSAWYPITESNEKLFF. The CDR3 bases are TGCAGTGCTTGGTACCCTATCACAGAGTCTAATGAAAAACTGTTTTTT.

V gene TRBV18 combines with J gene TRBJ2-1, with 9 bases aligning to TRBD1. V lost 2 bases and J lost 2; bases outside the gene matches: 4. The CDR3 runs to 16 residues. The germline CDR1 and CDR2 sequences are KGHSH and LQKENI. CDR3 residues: CASSPETGGTYNEQFF. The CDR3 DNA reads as TGTGCCAGCTCACCAGAGACAGGGGGAACCTACAATGAGCAGTTCTTC.

This CDR3 reads CASSTRQGNPTDYEQYF. The CDR3 DNA is TGTGCCAGCAGTACTAGGCAGGGTAACCCTACTGATTACGAGCAGTACTTC. This chain joins TRBV28 and TRBJ2-7; tentatively, D is TRBD1 or TRBD2 (5 bases each). V lost 5 bases and J lost 4, with 24 bases in between. The CDR3 totals 17 residues. Germline lookup yields CDR1 MDHEN and CDR2 SYDVKM.

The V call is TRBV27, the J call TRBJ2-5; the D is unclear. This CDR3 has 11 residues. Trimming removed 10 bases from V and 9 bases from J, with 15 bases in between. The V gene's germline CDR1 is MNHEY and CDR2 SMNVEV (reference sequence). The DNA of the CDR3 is TGTGCCACCAATTCTTATGGGGCCCAGTACTTC. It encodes CATNSYGAQYF.

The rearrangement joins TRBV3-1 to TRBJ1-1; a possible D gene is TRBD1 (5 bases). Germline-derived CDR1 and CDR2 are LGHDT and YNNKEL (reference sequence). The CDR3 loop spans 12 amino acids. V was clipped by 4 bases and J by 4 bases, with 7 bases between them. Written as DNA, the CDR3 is TGTGCCAGCAGCCCCGGGGGCACTGAAGCTTTCTTT. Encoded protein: CASSPGGTEAFF.

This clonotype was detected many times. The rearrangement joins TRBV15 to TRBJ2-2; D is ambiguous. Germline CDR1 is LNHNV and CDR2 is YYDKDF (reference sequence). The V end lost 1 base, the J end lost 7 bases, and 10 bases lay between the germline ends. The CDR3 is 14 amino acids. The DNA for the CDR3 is TGTGCCACCAGCAGAGGGGCCTTCGGCGGGGAGCTGTTTTTT. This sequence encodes CATSRGAFGGELFF. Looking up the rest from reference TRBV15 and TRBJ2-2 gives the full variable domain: DAMVIQNPRYQVTQFGKPVTLSCSQTLNHNVMYWYQQKSSQAPKLLFHYYDKDFNNEADTPDNFQSRRPNTSFCFLDIRSPGLGDTAMYLCATSRGAFGGELFFGEGSRLTVL.

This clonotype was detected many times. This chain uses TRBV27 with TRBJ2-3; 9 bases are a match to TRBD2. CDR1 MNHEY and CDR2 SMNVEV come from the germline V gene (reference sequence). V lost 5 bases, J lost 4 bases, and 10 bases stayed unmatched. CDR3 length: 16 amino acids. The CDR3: CASSQGLALASDTQYF. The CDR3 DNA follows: TGTGCCAGCAGTCAGGGACTAGCCTTAGCCTCAGATACGCAGTATTTT.

CDR3 nucleotides: TGCAGTGCTAGAATCGAGAACACCGGGGAGCTGTTTTTT. Its protein is CSARIENTGELFF. V is TRBV20-1 and J is TRBJ2-2; no clear D gene. Looked up from germline, CDR1 is DFQATT and CDR2 is SNEGSKA (reference sequence). V lost 2 bases and J 1 base, leaving 5 bases between the germline ends. The CDR3 consists of 13 residues.

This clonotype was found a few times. CDR3 in DNA: TGTGCCATCAGGAATCCGACAGGTCCGTCTGGAAACACCATATATTTT. It yields the protein CAIRNPTGPSGNTIYF. This chain joins TRBV10-3 and TRBJ1-3, with D possibly matching TRBD1 (6 bases). Germline V gives CDR1 ENHRY, CDR2 SYGVKD. The CDR3 runs to 16 residues. Trimming removed 6 bases from V and 1 base from J, with 16 bases in between.

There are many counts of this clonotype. The chain's CDR3 is CASSFPDQPQHF. For the CDR3, the DNA is TGTGCCAGCAGTTTTCCCGATCAGCCCCAGCATTTT. The genes are TRBV28 and TRBJ1-5; D gene unclear. CDR3 length: 12 residues. The V and J ends lost 3 bases and 5 bases respectively, with 5 bases between them. The germline V gene has CDR1 MDHEN and CDR2 SYDVKM.

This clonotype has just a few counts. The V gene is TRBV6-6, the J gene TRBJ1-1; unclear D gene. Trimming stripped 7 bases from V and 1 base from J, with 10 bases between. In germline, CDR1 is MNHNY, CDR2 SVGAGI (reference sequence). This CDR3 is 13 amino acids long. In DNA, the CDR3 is TGTGCCAGCATCGACTTACCGAACACTGAAGCTTTCTTT. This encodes CASIDLPNTEAFF.

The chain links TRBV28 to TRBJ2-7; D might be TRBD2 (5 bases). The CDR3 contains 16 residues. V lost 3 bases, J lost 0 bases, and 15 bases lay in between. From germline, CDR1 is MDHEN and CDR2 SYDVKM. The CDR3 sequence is CASSFPSRGPSYEQYF. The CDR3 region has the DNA TGTGCCAGCAGTTTTCCTTCTAGAGGGCCCTCCTACGAGCAGTACTTC.

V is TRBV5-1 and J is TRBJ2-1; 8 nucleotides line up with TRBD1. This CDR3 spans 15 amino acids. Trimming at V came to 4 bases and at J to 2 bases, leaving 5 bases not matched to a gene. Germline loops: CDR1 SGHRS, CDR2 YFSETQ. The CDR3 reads CASSTGQGPYNEQFF. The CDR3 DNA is TGCGCCAGCAGCACCGGACAGGGCCCCTACAATGAGCAGTTCTTC.

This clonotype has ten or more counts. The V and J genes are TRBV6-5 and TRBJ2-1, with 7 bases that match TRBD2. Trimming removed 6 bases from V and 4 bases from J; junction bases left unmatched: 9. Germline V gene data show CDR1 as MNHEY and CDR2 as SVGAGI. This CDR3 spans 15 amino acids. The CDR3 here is CASRLGRGGYNEQFF. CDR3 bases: TGTGCCAGCAGGCTGGGACGGGGAGGGTACAATGAGCAGTTCTTC.

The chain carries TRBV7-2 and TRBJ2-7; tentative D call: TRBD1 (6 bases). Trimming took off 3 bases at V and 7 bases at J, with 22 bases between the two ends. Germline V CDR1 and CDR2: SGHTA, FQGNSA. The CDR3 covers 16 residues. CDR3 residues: CASSFGITGSGREQYF. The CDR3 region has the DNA TGTGCCAGCAGCTTCGGAATTACAGGGAGTGGTCGGGAGCAGTACTTC.

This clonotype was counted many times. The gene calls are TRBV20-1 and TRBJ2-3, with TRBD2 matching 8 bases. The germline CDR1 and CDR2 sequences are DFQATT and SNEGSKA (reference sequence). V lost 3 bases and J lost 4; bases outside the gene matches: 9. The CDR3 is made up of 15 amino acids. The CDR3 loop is CSARQRGKVADTQYF. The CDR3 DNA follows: TGCAGTGCTAGGCAGCGGGGGAAGGTGGCAGATACGCAGTATTTT.

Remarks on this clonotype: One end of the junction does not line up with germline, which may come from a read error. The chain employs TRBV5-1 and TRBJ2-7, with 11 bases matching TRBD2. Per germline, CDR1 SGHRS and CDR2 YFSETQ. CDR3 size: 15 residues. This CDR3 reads CAISLASGGMYEQYF. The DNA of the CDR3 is TGCGCCATCAGCTTGGCTAGCGGGGGGATGTACGAGCAGTACTTC.

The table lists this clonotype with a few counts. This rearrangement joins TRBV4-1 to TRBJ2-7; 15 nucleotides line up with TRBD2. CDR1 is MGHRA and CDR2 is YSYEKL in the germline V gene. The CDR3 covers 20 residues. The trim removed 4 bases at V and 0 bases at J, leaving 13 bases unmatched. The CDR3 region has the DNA TGCGCCAGCAGCCCAAGGGGGTCCGGGACTAGCGGGGGGAGCTCCTACGAGCAGTACTTC. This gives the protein CASSPRGSGTSGGSSYEQYF.

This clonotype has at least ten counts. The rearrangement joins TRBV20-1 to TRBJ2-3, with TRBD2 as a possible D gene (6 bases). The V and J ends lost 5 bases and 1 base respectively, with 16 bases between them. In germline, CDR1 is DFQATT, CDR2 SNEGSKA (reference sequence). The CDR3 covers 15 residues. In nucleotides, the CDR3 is TGCAGTGCTCCAAAGCTGGCGGGGCGCACAGATACGCAGTATTTT. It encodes CSAPKLAGRTDTQYF.

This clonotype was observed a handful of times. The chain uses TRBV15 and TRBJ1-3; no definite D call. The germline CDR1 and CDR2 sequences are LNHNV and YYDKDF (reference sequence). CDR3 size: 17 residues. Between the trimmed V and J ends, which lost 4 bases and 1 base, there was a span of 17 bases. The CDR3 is CATSKTLGRVSGNTIYF. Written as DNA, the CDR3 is TGTGCCACCAGCAAAACCTTGGGGAGAGTGTCTGGAAACACCATATATTTT.

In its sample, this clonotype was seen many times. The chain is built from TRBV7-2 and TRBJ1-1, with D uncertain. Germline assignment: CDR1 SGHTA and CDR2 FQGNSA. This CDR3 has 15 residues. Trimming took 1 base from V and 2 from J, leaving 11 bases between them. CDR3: CASSLDIGTNTEAFF. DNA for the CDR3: TGTGCCAGCAGCTTAGATATCGGAACCAACACTGAAGCTTTCTTT.

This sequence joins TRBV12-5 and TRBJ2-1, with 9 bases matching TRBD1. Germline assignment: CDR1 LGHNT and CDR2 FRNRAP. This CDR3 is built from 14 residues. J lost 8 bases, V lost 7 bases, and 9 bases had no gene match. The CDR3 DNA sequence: TGTGCTAGTGACGACTGGGACAGGGAAGATGAGCAGTTCTTC. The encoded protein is CASDDWDREDEQFF.

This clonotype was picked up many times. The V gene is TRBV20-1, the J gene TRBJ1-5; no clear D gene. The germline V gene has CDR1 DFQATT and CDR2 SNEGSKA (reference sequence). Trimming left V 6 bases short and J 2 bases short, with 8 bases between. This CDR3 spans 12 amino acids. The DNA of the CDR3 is TGCAGTGCCGTAACAGGCAATCAGCCCCAGCATTTT. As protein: CSAVTGNQPQHF.

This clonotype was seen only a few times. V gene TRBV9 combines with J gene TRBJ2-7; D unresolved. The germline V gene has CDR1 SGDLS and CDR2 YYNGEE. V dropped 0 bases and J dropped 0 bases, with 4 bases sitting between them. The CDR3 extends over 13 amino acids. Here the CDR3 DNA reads TGTGCCAGCAGCGTAGACATCTCCTACGAGCAGTACTTC. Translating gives CASSVDISYEQYF. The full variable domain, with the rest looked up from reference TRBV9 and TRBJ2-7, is DSGVTQTPKHLITATGQRVTLRCSPRSGDLSVYWYQQSLDQGLQFLIQYYNGEERAKGNILERFSAQQFPDLHSELNLSSLELGDSALYFCASSVDISYEQYFGPGTRLTVT.

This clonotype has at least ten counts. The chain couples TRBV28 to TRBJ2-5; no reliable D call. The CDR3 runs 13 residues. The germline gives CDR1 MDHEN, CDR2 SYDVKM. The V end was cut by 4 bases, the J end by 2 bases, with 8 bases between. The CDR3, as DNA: TGTGCCAGCAGTTCGAGGTTGCAAGAGACCCAGTACTTC. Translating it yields CASSSRLQETQYF.

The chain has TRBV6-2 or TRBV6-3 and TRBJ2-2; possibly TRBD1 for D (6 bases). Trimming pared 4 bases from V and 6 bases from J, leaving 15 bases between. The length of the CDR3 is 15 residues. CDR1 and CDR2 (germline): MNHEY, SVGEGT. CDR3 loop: CASSFSGDGAGELFF. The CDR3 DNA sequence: TGTGCCAGCAGTTTCTCAGGGGATGGGGCCGGGGAGCTGTTTTTT.

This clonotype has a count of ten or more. The CDR3 sequence: CSAAAGSYNEQFF. The CDR3 DNA is TGCAGTGCCGCAGCGGGGTCCTACAATGAGCAGTTCTTC. The chain couples TRBV20-1 to TRBJ2-1, with 7 bases lining up with TRBD2. V lost 6 bases to trimming and J lost 1 base; unmatched junction nucleotides: 3. Germline V gene lookup returns CDR1 DFQATT and CDR2 SNEGSKA (reference sequence). The CDR3 has 13 amino acids.

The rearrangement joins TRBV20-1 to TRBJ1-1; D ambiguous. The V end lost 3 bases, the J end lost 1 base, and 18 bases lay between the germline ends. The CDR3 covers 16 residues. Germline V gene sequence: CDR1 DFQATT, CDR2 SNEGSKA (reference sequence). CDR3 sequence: CSASHPRGTGNTEAFF. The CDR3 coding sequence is TGCAGTGCTAGTCACCCCCGGGGTACGGGGAACACTGAAGCTTTCTTT.

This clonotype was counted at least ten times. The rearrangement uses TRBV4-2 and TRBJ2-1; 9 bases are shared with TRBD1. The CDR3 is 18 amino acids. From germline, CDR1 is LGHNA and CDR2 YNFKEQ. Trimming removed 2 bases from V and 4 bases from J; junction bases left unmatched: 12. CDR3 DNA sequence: TGTGCCAGCAGCCAACCCTTGATAGGACAGGGGCATTACAATGAGCAGTTCTTC. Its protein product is CASSQPLIGQGHYNEQFF.